This entry is about one T cell receptor beta chain. There are a few counts of this clonotype. No cognate antigen has been identified for it. No per-base quality is available; no much larger clone lies one base away. This entry belongs to a study of human T cells and chemical hapten exposure (dated by TCRdb to the early 2020s). Context from the whole study: Libraries were pooled for sequencing, and variation in per-sample TCR yields was attributed mainly to small differences in library volumes within the pool. This study followed changes in the peripheral blood TCR repertoire in vivo during primary and secondary sensitization of alopecia patients to the hapten diphenylcyclopropenone (DPC).

During library preparation, unique molecular identifiers were attached to individual cDNA molecules so that TCRs could be counted in a quantitative, reproducible way. From each blood RNA sample, both TCR alpha and TCR beta chains were sequenced. Per the original workflow: The median number of TCRs per sample was roughly 100,000, ranging from about 20,000 to 750,000. The Decombinator software suite was used to annotate the V, J and CDR3 of the TCR reads. To make PS versus PT1 abundance plots, every sample was subsampled to the same number of TCRs (28,000). Expanded TCRs were defined as absent before sensitization and observed at least eight times at the 2-week time point. TCRdb took the public reads, trimmed them with fastp at Q25, ran MiXCR for clone calling and kept in-frame beta chains. Each record represents a unique CDR3 protein, reported with the most common genes and DNA among its rows. These V and J calls are TCRdb output, not the study's own analysis. The sample table contains 95,000 to 150,000 distinct CDR3 sequences; only one count was recorded for less than 10% of them. Of the sample, roughly 1.5% falls within the top ten clones.

Study-wide conclusions, independent of this receptor: DPC sensitization did not change how many TCRs were above 1 in 1000 frequency, and no evidence was found of alterations in global repertoire structure. Repeated subsampling changed both the strength of the expansion versus patch-test correlation and the threshold at which the correlation became significant.

Total RNA was isolated from unfractionated whole blood collected in Tempus Blood RNA tubes. Five healthy volunteers acted as controls for TCR sequencing and had blood drawn at day 0, 2 weeks and 6 weeks. What was sequenced was whole blood. The receptor comes from a human donor in good health. Some clones in this sample may be carry-over from other donors' samples. Donor details come from another sample of the same person, matched by shared clones.

DNA sequence: TGTGCCAGCAGCTTAGATCTCCGGCGTGGCGGGGGCGCCTACGAGCAGTACTTC. This encodes CASSLDLRRGGGAYEQYF. The chain uses TRBV11-2 and TRBJ2-7; tentative D gene TRBD2, with 7 bases matching. Reading from cysteine to phenylalanine, the CDR3 counts 18 amino acids. Kept here is only the CDR3 DNA, which spans 54 bases and is read in frame from base 1. As encoded in the germline V gene, CDR1 is SGHAT while CDR2 is FQNNGV. Between the V and J ends, shortened by 0 bases and 2 bases respectively, the junction contains 20 bases.